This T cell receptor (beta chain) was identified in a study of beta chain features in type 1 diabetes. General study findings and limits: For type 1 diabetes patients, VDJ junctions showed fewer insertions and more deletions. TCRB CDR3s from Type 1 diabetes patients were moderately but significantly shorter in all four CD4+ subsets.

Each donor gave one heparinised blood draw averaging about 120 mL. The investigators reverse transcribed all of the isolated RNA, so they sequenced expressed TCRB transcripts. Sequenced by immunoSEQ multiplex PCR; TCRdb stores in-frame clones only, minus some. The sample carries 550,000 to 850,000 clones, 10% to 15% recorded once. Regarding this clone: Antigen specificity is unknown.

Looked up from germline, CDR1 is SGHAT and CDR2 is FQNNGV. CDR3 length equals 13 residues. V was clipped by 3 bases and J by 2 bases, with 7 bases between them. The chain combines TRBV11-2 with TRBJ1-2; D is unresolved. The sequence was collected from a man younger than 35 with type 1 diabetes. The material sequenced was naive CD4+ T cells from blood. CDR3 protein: CASSFEPNYGYTF. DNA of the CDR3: TGTGCCAGCAGCTTCGAGCCCAACTATGGCTACACCTTC.